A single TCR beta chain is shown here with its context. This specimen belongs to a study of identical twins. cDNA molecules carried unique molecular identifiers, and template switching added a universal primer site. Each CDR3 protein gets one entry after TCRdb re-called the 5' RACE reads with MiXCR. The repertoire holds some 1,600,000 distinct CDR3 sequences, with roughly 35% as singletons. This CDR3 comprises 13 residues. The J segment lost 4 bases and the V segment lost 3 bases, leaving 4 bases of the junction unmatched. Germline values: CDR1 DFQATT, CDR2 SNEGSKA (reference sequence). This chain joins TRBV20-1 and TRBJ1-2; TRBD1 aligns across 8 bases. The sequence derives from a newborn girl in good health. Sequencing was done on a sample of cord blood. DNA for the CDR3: TGCAGTGCTAGTCACAGGGGGGGCTATGGCTACACCTTC. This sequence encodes CSASHRGGYGYTF.